The 14 T cell receptor beta chains in this list originate from one sample, sequenced in a study of T cell repertoires in cytomegalovirus infection. Via MiXCR, TCRdb re-called the reads, giving one row per CDR3 protein. Of roughly 280,000 distinct CDR3 sequences listed, around 9% are singletons. Sequencing input: PBMCs. These receptors originate from a human donor in good health (CMV status not recorded). Some clones in this sample may be carry-over from other donors' samples.

This clonotype has just a few counts. The gene calls are TRBV7-2 and TRBJ1-5, with unresolved D. This CDR3 contains 15 residues. V was pared by 1 base and J by 0 bases, with 7 bases between. Germline V CDR1 and CDR2: SGHTA, FQGNSA. In DNA, the CDR3 is TGTGCCAGCAGCTTAGTTAGGGATAGCAATCAGCCCCAGCATTTT. Protein: CASSLVRDSNQPQHF.

This clonotype was seen a handful of times. This chain joins TRBV15 and TRBJ1-5; D is unresolved. Germline values: CDR1 LNHNV, CDR2 YYDKDF (reference sequence). V was pared by 0 bases and J by 3 bases, with 6 bases between. This CDR3 has 14 amino acids. The CDR3 here is CATSRDLDNQPQHF. The CDR3 coding sequence is TGTGCCACCAGCAGAGATCTAGACAATCAGCCCCAGCATTTT. The full variable domain, with the rest looked up from reference TRBV15 and TRBJ1-5, is DAMVIQNPRYQVTQFGKPVTLSCSQTLNHNVMYWYQQKSSQAPKLLFHYYDKDFNNEADTPDNFQSRRPNTSFCFLDIRSPGLGDTAMYLCATSRDLDNQPQHFGDGTRLSIL.

In its sample, this clonotype was seen a few times. The chain recombines TRBV11-2 with TRBJ2-3; TRBD2 agrees at 12 bases. Germline CDR1 SGHAT, CDR2 FQNNGV. The CDR3 spans 16 residues. The J segment lost 2 bases and the V segment lost 4 bases, leaving 4 bases of the junction unmatched. The CDR3 DNA reads as TGTGCCAGCAGCTCCAGACTAGCGGGAGCCACAGATACGCAGTATTTT. Its translation: CASSSRLAGATDTQYF.

This clonotype showed up many times. The V gene is TRBV20-1, the J gene TRBJ1-5; D is possibly TRBD1 (5 bases). The germline V and J ends were trimmed by 6 bases and 5 bases, with 20 bases remaining between them. CDR1 DFQATT and CDR2 SNEGSKA come from the germline V gene (reference sequence). The CDR3 runs 15 residues. The CDR3 DNA reads TGCAGTGCGTCACGTAATGGGGCGCCGGATCAGCCCCAGCATTTT. It encodes CSASRNGAPDQPQHF.

This clonotype has just a few counts. This chain uses TRBV19 with TRBJ1-5, with 7 nucleotides matching TRBD1. Per the germline V gene, CDR1 is LNHDA and CDR2 is SQIVND (reference sequence). Trimming cost V 10 bases and J 5 bases; bases outside gene matches: 17. The CDR3 is made up of 16 amino acids. The CDR3 nucleotides read TGTGCCACAAGAGGACTCACCGGGACAGCTGATCAGCCCCAGCATTTT. This gives the protein CATRGLTGTADQPQHF.

V gene TRBV5-1 combines with J gene TRBJ2-2; 9 positions agree with TRBD1. V lost 2 bases to trimming and J lost 4 bases; unmatched junction nucleotides: 6. Germline assignment: CDR1 SGHRS and CDR2 YFSETQ. The CDR3 consists of 16 residues. CDR3 region: CASSFRTGVLTGELFF. DNA of the CDR3: TGCGCCAGCAGCTTCCGGACAGGGGTCCTCACCGGGGAGCTGTTTTTT.

This chain links TRBV7-6 with TRBJ1-2, with D possibly TRBD1 on 5 matching bases. The V end lost 6 bases, the J end lost 2 bases, and 7 bases lay between the germline ends. Germline CDR1 and CDR2: SGHVS and FNYEAQ. This CDR3 has 12 residues. The CDR3 DNA is TGTGCCAGCAGGCGGGACAACTATGGCTACACCTTC. Its protein is CASRRDNYGYTF.

This chain uses TRBV7-6 with TRBJ2-7; the match to TRBD2 covers 8 bases. The CDR3 covers 15 residues. V was pared by 1 base and J by 3 bases, with 5 bases of the junction left unmatched. CDR1 is SGHVS, CDR2 FNYEAQ, per germline. The CDR3 protein is CASSLESSGIYEQYF. The CDR3 region has the DNA TGTGCCAGCAGCTTAGAGAGTAGCGGGATCTACGAGCAGTACTTC.

This clonotype turned up a few times. The chain combines TRBV28 with TRBJ2-7; D remains unclear. In germline, CDR1 is MDHEN, CDR2 SYDVKM. CDR3 length equals 12 residues. Trimming took 5 bases from V and 5 from J, leaving 10 bases between them. The CDR3 sequence is CASSIKGNEQYF. The CDR3 DNA reads as TGTGCCAGCAGTATCAAAGGGAACGAGCAGTACTTC.

This clonotype has ten or more counts. The chain joins TRBV7-2 to TRBJ1-1; the match to TRBD1 covers 7 bases. Losses at the gene ends were 5 bases for V and 5 bases for J; bases not matched to a gene: 8. This CDR3 comprises 14 residues. Germline values: CDR1 SGHTA, CDR2 FQGNSA. The CDR3 spells CASSPRQGGTEAFF. The CDR3 DNA sequence: TGTGCCAGCAGCCCCCGACAGGGAGGAACTGAAGCTTTCTTT. The complete variable domain, with remaining parts taken from reference TRBV7-2 and TRBJ1-1, reads GAGVSQSPSNKVTEKGKDVELRCDPISGHTALYWYRQSLGQGLEFLIYFQGNSAPDKSGLPSDRFSAERTGGSVSTLTIQRTQQEDSAVYLCASSPRQGGTEAFFGQGTRLTVV.

The chain recombines TRBV5-5 with TRBJ2-7; 7 bases map to TRBD1. The CDR3 sequence is 12 residues long. The germline CDR1 and CDR2 sequences are SGHKS and YYEKEE (reference sequence). Trimming at V came to 4 bases and at J to 4 bases, leaving 2 bases not matched to a gene. The CDR3 coding sequence is TGTGCCAGCAGCACAGGGGTTTACGAGCAGTACTTC. Residues: CASSTGVYEQYF.

This clonotype was seen repeatedly, ten times or more. The rearrangement links TRBV7-6 to TRBJ2-7, with D perhaps TRBD2 (6 bases). CDR3 length: 12 residues. Trimming pared 10 bases from V and 3 bases from J, leaving 13 bases between. Germline assignment: CDR1 SGHVS and CDR2 FNYEAQ. This CDR3 is CATSTSSYEQYF. Here the CDR3 DNA reads TGTGCCACCTCGACTAGTAGCTACGAGCAGTACTTC.

The chain recombines TRBV5-4 with TRBJ1-1, with 11 nucleotides matching TRBD1. V lost 3 bases, J lost 1 base, and 5 bases stayed unmatched. Germline assignment: CDR1 SGHNT and CDR2 YYREEE (reference sequence). CDR3 length: 16 amino acids. CDR3 region: CASSSGQGAKNTEAFF. The DNA for the CDR3 is TGTGCCAGCAGCTCTGGACAGGGGGCGAAGAACACTGAAGCTTTCTTT.

This clonotype was seen many times. The chain links TRBV7-2 to TRBJ1-1, with D perhaps matching TRBD1 (6 bases). The CDR3 is 13 residues long. The ends were cut back, 2 bases at V and 4 bases at J, with 8 bases in the middle. From germline, CDR1 is SGHTA and CDR2 FQGNSA. The CDR3 region has the DNA TGTGCCAGCAGCTTAAGCAGGGGCACTGAAGCTTTCTTT. Translated: CASSLSRGTEAFF.